This TCR beta chain was retrieved from a study of T cells in Graves' hyperthyroidism and ophthalmopathy. This clonotype has a count of ten or more. There were TCR beta CDR3 regions amplified from RNA transcripts. First-round RT-PCR of the TCR CDR3 relied on the HTBI primer set. TCRdb re-derived calls from the multiplex PCR reads in MiXCR, one entry per CDR3 protein. The data contain about 350,000 distinct CDR3 sequences, around 14% of them singletons. The V gene's germline CDR1 is WSHSY and CDR2 SAAADI. The CDR3 has 16 amino acids. The trim removed 3 bases at V and 7 bases at J, leaving 12 bases unmatched.

The chain uses TRBV10-2 and TRBJ2-1, with 7 positions matching TRBD2. The sequence derives from a woman in her twenties or thirties with Graves' hyperthyroidism. Sequencing was done on a sample of blood. CDR3 sequence reads: CASSDPTSSPDNEQFF. The CDR3, as DNA: TGCGCCAGCAGTGACCCGACTAGCTCGCCGGATAATGAGCAGTTCTTC.